This T cell receptor (beta chain) was found in a study of blood T cell repertoires in COVID-19. Across the whole study: Samples came from the United States, Italy and Spain, spanning acute and convalescent COVID-19.

Germline V gene sequence: CDR1 KGHDR, CDR2 SFDVKD. The CDR3 consists of 17 residues. The ends were cut back, 0 bases at V and 0 bases at J, with 11 bases in the middle. In terms of age and location, participants ranged from about 18 to 95 years and lived in fewer than 30 US areas. Some clones are missing from TCRdb's copy, which holds only in-frame ones; the method was immunoSEQ multiplex PCR. Of under 300,000 clones listed, around 87% are singletons. The origin of this receptor is a woman in her 30s with acute COVID-19. The sample taken for sequencing was PBMCs or T cells enriched from blood (not recorded which). V gene TRBV24-1 combines with J gene TRBJ1-5; D is unclear. The CDR3: CATSDLWVRYSNQPQHF. In DNA, the CDR3 is TGTGCCACCAGTGATTTGTGGGTCAGGTATAGCAATCAGCCCCAGCATTTT.